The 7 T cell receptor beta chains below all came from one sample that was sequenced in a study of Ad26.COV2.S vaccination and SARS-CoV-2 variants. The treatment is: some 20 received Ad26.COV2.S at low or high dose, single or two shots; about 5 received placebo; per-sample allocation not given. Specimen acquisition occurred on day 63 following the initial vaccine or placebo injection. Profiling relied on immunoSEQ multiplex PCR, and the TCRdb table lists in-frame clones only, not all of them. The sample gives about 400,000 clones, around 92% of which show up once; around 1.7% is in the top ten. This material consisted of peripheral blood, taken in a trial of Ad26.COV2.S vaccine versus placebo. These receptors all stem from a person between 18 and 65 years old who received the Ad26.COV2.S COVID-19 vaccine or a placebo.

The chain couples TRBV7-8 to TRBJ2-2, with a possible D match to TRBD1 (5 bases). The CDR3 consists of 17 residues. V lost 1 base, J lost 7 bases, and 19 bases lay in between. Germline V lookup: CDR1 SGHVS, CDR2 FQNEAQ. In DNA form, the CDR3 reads TGTGCCAGCAGCTTAGTAGGGGCCCATACAAGTCACGGGGAGCTGTTTTTT. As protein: CASSLVGAHTSHGELFF.

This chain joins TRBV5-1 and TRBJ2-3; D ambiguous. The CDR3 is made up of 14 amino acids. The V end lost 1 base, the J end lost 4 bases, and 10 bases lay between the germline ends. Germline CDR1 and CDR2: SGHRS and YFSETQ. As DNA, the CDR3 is TGCGCCAGCAGCTTGACAGCTAGGGCAGATACGCAGTATTTT. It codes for CASSLTARADTQYF.

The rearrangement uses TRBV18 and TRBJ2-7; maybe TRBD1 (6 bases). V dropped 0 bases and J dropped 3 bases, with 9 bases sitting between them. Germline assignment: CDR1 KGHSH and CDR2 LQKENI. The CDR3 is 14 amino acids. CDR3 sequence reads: CASSPPGQHYEQYF. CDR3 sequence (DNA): TGTGCCAGCTCACCACCGGGACAACACTACGAGCAGTACTTC. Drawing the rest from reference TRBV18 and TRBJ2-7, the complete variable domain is NAGVMQNPRHLVRRRGQEARLRCSPMKGHSHVYWYRQLPEEGLKFMVYLQKENIIDESGMPKERFSAEFPKEGPSILRIQQVVRGDSAAYFCASSPPGQHYEQYFGPGTRLTVT.

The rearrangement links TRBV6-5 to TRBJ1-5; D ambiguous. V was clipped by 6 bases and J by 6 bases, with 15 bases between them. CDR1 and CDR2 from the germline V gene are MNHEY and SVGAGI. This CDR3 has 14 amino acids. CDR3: CASRDNWGGQPQHF. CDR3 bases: TGTGCCAGCAGGGATAATTGGGGAGGTCAGCCCCAGCATTTT.

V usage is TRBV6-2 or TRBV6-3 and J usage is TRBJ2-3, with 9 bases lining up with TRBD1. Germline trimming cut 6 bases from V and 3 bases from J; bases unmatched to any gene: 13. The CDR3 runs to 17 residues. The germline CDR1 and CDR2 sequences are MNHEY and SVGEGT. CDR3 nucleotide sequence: TGTGCCAGCAGCCCCCACACCGGGACAGGGAAGACAGATACGCAGTATTTT. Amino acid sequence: CASSPHTGTGKTDTQYF.

The CDR3 DNA follows: TGTGCCAGCAGCACCGAGACAGGGAAGTACGAGCAGTACTTC. This codes for CASSTETGKYEQYF. This sequence joins TRBV9 and TRBJ2-7; 7 bases are a match to TRBD1. The CDR3 covers 14 residues. Germline V gives CDR1 SGDLS, CDR2 YYNGEE. The junction had 8 bases not matched to a gene; V was cut back by 4 bases and J by 4 bases.

The CDR3, as DNA: TGTGCCAGCAGCTGGGGTACAGGGTTTTATAGCGCCGGGGAGCTGTTTTTT. This encodes CASSWGTGFYSAGELFF. The genes are TRBV5-8 and TRBJ2-2; D possibly corresponds to TRBD1 (6 bases). The germline V gene has CDR1 SGHTS and CDR2 YDEGEE. V dropped 3 bases and J dropped 6 bases, with 21 bases sitting between them. The CDR3 is made up of 17 amino acids.